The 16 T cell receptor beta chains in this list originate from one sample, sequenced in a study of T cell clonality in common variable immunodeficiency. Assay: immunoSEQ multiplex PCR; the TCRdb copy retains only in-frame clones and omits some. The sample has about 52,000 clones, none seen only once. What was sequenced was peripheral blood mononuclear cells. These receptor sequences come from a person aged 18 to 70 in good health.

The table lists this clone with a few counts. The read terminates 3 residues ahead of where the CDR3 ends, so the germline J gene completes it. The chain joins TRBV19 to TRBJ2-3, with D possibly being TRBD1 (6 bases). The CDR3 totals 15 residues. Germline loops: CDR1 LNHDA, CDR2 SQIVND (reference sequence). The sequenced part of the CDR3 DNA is TGTGCCAGTAGACAAATAGACAGGTCACAAGAGACG. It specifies CASRQIDRSQET. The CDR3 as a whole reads CASRQIDRSQETQYF.

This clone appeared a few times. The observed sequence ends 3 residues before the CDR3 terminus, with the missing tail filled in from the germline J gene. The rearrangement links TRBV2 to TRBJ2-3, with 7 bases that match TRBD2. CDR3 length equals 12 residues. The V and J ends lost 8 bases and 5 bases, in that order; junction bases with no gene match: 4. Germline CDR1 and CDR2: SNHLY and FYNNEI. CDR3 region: CASRGVGDTQYF. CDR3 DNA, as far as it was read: TGTGCCAGCCGGGGGGTAGGAGATACG.

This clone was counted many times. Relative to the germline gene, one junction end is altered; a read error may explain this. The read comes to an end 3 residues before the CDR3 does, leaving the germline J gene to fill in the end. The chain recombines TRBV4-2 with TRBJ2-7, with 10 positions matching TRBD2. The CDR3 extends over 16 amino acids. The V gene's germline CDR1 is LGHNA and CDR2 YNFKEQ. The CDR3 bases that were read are TGCGCCAGCAGCCTCATGAGCGGGAGGGCCTCGTACGAG. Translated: CASSLMSGRASYE. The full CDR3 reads CASSLMSGRASYEQYF.

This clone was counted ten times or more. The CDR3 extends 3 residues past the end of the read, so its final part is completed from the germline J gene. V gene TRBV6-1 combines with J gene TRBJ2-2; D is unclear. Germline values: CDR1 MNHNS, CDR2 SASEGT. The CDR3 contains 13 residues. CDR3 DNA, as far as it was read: TGTGCCAGCAGTGGATACAGTGATGAAAAG. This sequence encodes CASSGYSDEK. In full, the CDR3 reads CASSGYSDEKLFF.

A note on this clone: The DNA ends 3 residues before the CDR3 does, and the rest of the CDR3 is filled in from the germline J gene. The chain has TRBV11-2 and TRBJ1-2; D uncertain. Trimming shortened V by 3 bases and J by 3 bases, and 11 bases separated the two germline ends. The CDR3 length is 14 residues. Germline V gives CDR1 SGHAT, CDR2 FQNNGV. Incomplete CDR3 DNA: TGTGCCAGCAGCTTTTTAGGGCTTCACTATGGC. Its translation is CASSFLGLHYG. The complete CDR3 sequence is CASSFLGLHYGYTF.

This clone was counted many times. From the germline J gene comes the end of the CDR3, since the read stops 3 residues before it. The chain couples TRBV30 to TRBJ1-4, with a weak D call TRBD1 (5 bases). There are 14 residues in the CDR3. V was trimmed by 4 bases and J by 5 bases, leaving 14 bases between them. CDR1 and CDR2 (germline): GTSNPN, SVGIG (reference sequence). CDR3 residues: CAWTRGTENEKLFF. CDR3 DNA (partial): TGTGCCTGGACAAGGGGAACAGAAAATGAAAAA.

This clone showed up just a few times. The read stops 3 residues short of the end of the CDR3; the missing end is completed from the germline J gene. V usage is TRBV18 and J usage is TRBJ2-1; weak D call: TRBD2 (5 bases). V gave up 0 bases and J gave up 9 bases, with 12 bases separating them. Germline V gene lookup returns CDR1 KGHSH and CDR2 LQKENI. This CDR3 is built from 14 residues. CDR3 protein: CASSPPRVPREQFF. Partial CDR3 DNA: TGTGCCAGCTCACCACCGAGGGTTCCTCGTGAG.

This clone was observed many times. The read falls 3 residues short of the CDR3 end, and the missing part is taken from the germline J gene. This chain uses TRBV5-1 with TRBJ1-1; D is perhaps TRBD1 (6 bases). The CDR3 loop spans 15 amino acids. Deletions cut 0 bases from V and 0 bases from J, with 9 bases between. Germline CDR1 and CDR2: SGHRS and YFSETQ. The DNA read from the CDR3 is TGCGCCAGCAGCTTGGCAACAGGGTTGAACACTGAA. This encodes CASSLATGLNTE. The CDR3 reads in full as CASSLATGLNTEAFF.

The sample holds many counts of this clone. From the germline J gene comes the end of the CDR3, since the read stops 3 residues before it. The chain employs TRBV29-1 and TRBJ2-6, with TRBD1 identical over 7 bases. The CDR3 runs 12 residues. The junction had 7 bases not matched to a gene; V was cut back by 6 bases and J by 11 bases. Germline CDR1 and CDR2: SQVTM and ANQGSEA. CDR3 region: CSVPGGNHVLTF. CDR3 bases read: TGCAGCGTCCCAGGGGGAAACCACGTC.

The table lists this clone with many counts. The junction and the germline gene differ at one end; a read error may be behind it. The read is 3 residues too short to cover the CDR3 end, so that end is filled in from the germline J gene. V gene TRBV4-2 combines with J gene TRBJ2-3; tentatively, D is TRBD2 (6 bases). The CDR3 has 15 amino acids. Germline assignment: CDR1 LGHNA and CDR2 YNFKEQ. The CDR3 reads CASSQEELATDTQYF. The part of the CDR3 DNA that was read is TGCGCCAGCAGCCAAGAAGAACTAGCCACAGATACG.

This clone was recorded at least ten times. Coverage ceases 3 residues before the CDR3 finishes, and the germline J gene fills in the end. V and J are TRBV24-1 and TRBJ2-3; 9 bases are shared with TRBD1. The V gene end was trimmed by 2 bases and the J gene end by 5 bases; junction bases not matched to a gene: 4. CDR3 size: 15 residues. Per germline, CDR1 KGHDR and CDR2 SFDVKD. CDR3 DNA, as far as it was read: TGTGCCACCAGTGATTCGGACAGGGGAATAGATACG. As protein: CATSDSDRGIDT. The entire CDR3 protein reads CATSDSDRGIDTQYF.

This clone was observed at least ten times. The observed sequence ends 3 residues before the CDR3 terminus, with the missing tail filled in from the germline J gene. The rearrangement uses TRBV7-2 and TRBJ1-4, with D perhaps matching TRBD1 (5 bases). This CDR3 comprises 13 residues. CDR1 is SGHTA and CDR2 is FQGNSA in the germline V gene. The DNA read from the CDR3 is TGTGCCAGCAGCTTAGGTTTACAGGTCGAA. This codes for CASSLGLQVE. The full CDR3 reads CASSLGLQVELFF.

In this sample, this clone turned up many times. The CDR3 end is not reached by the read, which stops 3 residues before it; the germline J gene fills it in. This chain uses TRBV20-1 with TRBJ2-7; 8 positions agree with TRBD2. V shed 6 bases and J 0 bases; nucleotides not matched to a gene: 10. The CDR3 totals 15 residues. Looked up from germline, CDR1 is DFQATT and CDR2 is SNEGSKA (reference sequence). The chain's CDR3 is CSAREQGLASYEQYF. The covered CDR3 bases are TGCAGTGCCAGGGAGCAAGGACTAGCCTCCTACGAG.

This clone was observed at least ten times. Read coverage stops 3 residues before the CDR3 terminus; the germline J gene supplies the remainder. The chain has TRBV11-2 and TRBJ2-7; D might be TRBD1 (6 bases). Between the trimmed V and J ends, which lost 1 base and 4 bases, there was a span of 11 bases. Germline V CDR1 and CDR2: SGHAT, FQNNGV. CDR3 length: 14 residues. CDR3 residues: CASSLVTGVYEQYF. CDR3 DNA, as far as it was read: TGTGCCAGCAGCTTAGTGACAGGCGTTTACGAG.

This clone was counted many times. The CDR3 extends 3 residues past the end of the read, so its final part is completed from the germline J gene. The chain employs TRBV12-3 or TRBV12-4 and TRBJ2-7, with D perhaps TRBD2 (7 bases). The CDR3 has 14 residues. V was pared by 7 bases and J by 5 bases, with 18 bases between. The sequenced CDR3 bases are TGTGCCAGCACCCTGGGGGGGGCGCTGAACGAG. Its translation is CASTLGGALNE. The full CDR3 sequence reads CASTLGGALNEQYF.

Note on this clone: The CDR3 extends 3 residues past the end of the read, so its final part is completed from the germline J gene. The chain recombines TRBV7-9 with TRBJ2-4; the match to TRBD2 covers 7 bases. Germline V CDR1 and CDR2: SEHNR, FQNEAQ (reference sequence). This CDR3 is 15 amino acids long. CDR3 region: CASSPGGGTNYGQYF. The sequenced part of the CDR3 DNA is TGTGCCAGCAGCCCGGGTGGAGGGACTAACTATGGT.